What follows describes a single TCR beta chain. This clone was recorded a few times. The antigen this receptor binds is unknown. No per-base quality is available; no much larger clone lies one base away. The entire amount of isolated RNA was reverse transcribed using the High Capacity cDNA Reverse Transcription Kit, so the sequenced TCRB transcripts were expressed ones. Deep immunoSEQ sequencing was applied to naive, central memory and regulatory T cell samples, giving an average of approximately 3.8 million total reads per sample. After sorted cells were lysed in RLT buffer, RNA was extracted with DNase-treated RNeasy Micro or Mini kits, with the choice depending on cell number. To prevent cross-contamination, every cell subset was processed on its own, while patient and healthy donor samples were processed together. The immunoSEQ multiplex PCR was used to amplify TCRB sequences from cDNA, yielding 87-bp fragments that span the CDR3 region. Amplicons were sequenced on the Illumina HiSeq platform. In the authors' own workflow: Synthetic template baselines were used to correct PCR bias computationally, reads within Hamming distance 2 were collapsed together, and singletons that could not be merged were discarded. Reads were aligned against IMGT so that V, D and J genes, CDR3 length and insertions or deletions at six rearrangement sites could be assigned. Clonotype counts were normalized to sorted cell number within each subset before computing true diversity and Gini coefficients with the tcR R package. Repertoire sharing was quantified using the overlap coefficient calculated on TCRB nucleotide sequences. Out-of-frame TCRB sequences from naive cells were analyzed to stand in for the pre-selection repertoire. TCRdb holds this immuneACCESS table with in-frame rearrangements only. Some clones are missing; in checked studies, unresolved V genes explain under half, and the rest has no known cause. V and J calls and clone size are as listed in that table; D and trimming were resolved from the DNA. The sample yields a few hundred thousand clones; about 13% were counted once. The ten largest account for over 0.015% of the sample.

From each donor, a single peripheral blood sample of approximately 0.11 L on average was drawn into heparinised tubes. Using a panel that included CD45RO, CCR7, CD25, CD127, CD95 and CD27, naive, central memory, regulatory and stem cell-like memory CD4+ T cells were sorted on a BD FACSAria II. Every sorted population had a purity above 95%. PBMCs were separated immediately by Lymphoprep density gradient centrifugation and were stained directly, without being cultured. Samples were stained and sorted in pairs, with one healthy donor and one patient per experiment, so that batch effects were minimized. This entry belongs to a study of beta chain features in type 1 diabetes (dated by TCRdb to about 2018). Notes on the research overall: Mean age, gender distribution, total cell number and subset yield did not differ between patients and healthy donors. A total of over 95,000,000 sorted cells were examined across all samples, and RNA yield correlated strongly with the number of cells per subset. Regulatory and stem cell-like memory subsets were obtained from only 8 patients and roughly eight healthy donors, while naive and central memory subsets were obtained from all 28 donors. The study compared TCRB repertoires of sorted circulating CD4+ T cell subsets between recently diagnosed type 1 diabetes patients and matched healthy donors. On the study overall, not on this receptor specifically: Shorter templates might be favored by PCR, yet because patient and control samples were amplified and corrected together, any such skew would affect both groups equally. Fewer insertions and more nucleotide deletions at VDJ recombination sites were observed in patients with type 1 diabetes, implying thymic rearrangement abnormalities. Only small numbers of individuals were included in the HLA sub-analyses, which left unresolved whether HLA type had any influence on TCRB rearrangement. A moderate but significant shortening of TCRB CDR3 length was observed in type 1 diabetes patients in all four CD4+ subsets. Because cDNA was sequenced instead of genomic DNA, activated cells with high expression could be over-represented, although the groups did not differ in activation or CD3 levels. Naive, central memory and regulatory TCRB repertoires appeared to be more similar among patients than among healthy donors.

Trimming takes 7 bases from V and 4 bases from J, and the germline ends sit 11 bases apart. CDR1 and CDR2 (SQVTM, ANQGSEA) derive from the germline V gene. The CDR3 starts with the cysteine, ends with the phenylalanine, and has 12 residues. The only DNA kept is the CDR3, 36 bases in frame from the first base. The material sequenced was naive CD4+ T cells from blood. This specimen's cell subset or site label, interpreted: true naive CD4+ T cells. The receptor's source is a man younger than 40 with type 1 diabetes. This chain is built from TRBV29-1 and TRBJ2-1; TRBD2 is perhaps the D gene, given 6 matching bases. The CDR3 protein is CSGPGVYNEQFF. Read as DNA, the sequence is TGCAGCGGGCCGGGGGTTTACAATGAGCAGTTCTTC.